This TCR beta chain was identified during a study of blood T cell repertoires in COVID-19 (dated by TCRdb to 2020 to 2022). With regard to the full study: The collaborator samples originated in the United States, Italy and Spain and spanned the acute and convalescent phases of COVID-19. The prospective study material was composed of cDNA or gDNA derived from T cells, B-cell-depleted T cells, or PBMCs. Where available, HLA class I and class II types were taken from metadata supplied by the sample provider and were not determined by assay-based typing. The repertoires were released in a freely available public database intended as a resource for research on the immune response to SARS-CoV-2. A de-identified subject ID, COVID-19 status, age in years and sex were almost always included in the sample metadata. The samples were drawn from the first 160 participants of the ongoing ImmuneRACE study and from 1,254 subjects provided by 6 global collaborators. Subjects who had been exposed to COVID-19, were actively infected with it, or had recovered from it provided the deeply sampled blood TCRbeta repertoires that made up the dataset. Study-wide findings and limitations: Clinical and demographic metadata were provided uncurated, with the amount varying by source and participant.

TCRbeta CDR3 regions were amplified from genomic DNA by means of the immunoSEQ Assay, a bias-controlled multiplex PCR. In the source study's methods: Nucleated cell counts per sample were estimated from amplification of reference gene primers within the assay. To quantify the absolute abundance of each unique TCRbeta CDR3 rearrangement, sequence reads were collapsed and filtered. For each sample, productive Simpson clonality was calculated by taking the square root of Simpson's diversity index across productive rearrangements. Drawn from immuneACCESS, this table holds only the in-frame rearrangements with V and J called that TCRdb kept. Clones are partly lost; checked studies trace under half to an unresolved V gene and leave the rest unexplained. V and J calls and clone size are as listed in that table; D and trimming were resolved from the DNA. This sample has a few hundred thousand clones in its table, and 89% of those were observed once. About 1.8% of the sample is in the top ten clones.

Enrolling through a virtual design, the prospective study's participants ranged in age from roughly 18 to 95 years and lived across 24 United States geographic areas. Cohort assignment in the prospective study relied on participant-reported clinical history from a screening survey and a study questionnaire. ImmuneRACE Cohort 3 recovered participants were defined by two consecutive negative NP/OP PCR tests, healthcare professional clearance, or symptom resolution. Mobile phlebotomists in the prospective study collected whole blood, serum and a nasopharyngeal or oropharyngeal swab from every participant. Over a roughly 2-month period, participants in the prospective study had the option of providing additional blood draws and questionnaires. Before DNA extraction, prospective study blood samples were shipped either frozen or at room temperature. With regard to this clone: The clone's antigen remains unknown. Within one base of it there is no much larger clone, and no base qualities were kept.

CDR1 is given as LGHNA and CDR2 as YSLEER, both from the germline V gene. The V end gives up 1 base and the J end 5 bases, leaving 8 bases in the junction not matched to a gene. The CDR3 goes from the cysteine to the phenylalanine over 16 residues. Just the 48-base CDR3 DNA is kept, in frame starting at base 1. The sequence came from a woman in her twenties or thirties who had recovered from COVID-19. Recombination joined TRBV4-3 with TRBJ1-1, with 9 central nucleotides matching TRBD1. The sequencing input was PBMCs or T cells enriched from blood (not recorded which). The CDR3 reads CASSQVAGTGMTEAFF. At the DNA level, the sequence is TGCGCCAGCAGCCAAGTAGCAGGGACAGGGATGACTGAAGCTTTCTTT.